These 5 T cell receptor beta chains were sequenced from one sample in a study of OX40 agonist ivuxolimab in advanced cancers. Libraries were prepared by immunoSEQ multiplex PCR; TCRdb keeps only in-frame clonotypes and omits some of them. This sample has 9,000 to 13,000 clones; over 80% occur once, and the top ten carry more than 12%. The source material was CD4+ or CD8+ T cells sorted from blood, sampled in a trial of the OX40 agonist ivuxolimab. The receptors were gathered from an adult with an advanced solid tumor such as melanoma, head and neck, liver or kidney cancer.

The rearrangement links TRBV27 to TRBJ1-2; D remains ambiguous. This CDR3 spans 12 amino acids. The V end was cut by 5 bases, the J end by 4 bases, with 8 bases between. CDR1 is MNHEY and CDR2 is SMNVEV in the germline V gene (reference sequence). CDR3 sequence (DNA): TGTGCCAGCAGTGGAGCGAGCTATGGCTACACCTTC. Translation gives CASSGASYGYTF.

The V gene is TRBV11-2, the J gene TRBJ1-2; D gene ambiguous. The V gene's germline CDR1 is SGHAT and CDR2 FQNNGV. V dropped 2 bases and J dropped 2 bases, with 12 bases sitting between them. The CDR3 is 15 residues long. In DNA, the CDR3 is TGTGCCAGCAGCTTATCGAGGGCAGTCAACTATGGCTACACCTTC. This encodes CASSLSRAVNYGYTF.

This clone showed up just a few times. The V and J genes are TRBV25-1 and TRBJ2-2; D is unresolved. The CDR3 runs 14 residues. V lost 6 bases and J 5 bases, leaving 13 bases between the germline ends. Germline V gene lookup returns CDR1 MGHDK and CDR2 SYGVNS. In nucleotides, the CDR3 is TGTGCCAGCAGCCCGGACGGAGCAACCGGGGAGCTGTTTTTT. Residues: CASSPDGATGELFF.

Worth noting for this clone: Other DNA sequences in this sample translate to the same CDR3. For the CDR3, the DNA is TGTGCCAGCAGCCTGAAGACAGGGGGCTTAGCTGGAAACACCATATATTTT. Amino acid sequence: CASSLKTGGLAGNTIYF. The chain links TRBV5-6 to TRBJ1-3; 10 bases agree with TRBD1. The junction had 9 bases not matched to a gene; V was cut back by 4 bases and J by 2 bases. Germline V gives CDR1 SGHDT, CDR2 YYEEEE. The length of the CDR3 is 17 residues.

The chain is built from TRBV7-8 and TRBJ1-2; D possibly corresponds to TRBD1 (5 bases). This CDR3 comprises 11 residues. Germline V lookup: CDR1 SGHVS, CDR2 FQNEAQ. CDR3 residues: CFVRGDYGYTF. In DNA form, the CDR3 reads TGTTTTGTACGGGGGGACTATGGCTACACCTTC.